This T cell receptor beta chain was captured by sequencing in a study of T cells in Graves' hyperthyroidism and ophthalmopathy. The sample holds many counts of this clonotype. Template material for amplifying TCR beta CDR3 regions consisted of RNA transcripts. The HTBI primer set served for first-round RT-PCR of the TCR CDR3. TCRdb redid the calling of the multiplex PCR reads with MiXCR, one entry per CDR3 protein. The table has some 720,000 distinct CDR3 sequences, 16% seen once. Exclusion of patients followed from uncontrolled infection, other autoimmune disease, pregnancy or lactation. Trimming shortened V by 6 bases and J by 7 bases, and 19 bases separated the two germline ends. Germline V gene lookup returns CDR1 MDHEN and CDR2 SYDVKM. CDR3 length equals 15 residues.

Sequencing was done on a sample of blood. The receptor comes from a man aged 18 to 29 with Graves' hyperthyroidism. This sequence joins TRBV28 and TRBJ1-5; no clear D. The CDR3: CASSRVGGIVQPQHF. In nucleotides, the CDR3 is TGTGCCAGCAGCAGAGTGGGAGGGATCGTACAGCCCCAGCATTTT.